This T cell receptor beta chain was sequenced during a study of cytomegalovirus exposure and HLA in healthy donors. About the study: HLA-typed donors were the source of about 85 million unique TCRs, which an early data release held. Study-wide results and caveats: Among TCR sequences, most were rare, though some public TCRs appeared in many donors. In an earlier analysis, most TCR beta V segments were productive about 87% or about 30% of the time.

The donors comprised healthy bone marrow donors. With 60 Vbeta and 13 Jbeta primers, the PCR was carried out. Clones were read by immunoSEQ multiplex PCR, and TCRdb kept only the in-frame ones, dropping some. Of 150,000 to 200,000 clones detected, about 71% appear once; the ten largest clones hold approximately 1.3%. As regards this clone: As yet, its antigen is unknown.

This CDR3 spans 13 amino acids. The germline V gene has CDR1 KGHSH and CDR2 LQKENI. The ends were cut back, 3 bases at V and 4 bases at J, with 9 bases in the middle. The V call is TRBV18, the J call TRBJ1-2; TRBD1 is a possible D gene (5 bases). Input material: PBMCs. The sequence was obtained from a man aged 50 to 59 in good health and CMV-seronegative. The CDR3 nucleotides are TGTGCCAGCTCACCCGACAGCTCCTATGGCTACACCTTC. The encoded protein is CASSPDSSYGYTF.